One and the same sample provided the 9 T cell receptor beta chains below, sequenced in a study of HIV-infected children after antiretroviral therapy interruption. Treatment denoted: PENTA 11 planned treatment interruption arm or continuous ART arm. A 3' RACE protocol on RNA, with unique molecular identifiers, produced the TCR library. One entry per CDR3 protein results from TCRdb running MiXCR on the 3' RACE reads. The sample holds 40,000 to 50,000 distinct CDR3 sequences; 4.3% are singletons and the top ten take over 0.65%. Sample: CD45RA+ CD4+ T cells from PBMCs, pooled from several time points, taken from a donor given antiretroviral therapy, either interrupted or continuous. The subset denotes: naive CD4+ CD45RA+ CD45RO- T cells. These receptors all come from a pool of human donors with HIV.

This clonotype is labeled medium-sized. The V call is TRBV6-2 or TRBV6-3, the J call TRBJ2-1; 8 bases fit TRBD2. The CDR3 is made up of 17 amino acids. From germline, CDR1 is MNHEY and CDR2 SVGEGT. Trimming took 5 bases from V and 1 from J; bases not matched to a gene: 10. CDR3 coding DNA: TGTGCCAGCAGTCCCCGACCCGGGGGGGATTCCTACAATGAGCAGTTCTTC. It codes for CASSPRPGGDSYNEQFF.

In its sample, this clonotype was seen many times. J is TRBJ2-1 and V is TRBV3-1; unclear D gene. In germline, CDR1 is LGHDT, CDR2 YNNKEL (reference sequence). The length of the CDR3 is 11 residues. Trimming removed 1 base at V and 6 bases at J, with 1 base between. For the CDR3, the DNA is TGTGCCAGCAGCCAAGCCAATGAGCAGTTCTTC. It is translated as CASSQANEQFF.

This clonotype came up many times. This chain connects TRBV19 to TRBJ2-1, with 8 bases fitting TRBD1. Trimming took 6 bases from V and 1 from J; bases not matched to a gene: 5. There are 15 residues in the CDR3. The germline V gene has CDR1 LNHDA and CDR2 SQIVND (reference sequence). Here the CDR3 DNA reads TGTGCCAGTAGACGACAGGGGCAGTCCTACAATGAGCAGTTCTTC. Its protein product is CASRRQGQSYNEQFF.

This clonotype was picked up many times. The V gene is TRBV12-3 or TRBV12-4, the J gene TRBJ1-2; TRBD1 is a possible D gene (5 bases). The CDR3 runs 13 residues. V was pared by 6 bases and J by 8 bases, with 16 bases between. Written as DNA, the CDR3 is TGTGCCAGCAGCCCGGGACTGGACGGGGGCTACACCTTC. It codes for CASSPGLDGGYTF.

This clonotype was observed at least ten times. The chain links TRBV19 to TRBJ2-1; D gene ambiguous. Between the trimmed V and J ends, which lost 1 base and 4 bases, there was a span of 2 bases. Germline V gene data show CDR1 as LNHDA and CDR2 as SQIVND (reference sequence). The CDR3 has 12 amino acids. Here the CDR3 DNA reads TGTGCCAGTAGTATAGGTTACAATGAGCAGTTCTTC. It codes for CASSIGYNEQFF.

Many counts were recorded for this clonotype. This chain connects TRBV5-1 to TRBJ2-1, with TRBD1 identical over 9 bases. J lost 6 bases, V lost 4 bases, and 8 bases had no gene match. Germline-derived CDR1 and CDR2 are SGHRS and YFSETQ. The CDR3 totals 15 residues. Written as DNA, the CDR3 is TGCGCCAGCAGCCCGCGGACAGGGGCGGCCAATGAGCAGTTCTTC. It is translated as CASSPRTGAANEQFF. The complete variable domain, with remaining parts taken from reference TRBV5-1 and TRBJ2-1, reads KAGVTQTPRYLIKTRGQQVTLSCSPISGHRSVSWYQQTPGQGLQFLFEYFSETQRNKGNFPGRFSGRQFSNSRSEMNVSTLELGDSALYLCASSPRTGAANEQFFGPGTRLTVL.

The V gene is TRBV6-1, the J gene TRBJ2-7; TRBD1 matches at 8 bases. J was trimmed by 1 base and V by 5 bases; bases with no gene match: 4. CDR1 and CDR2 (germline): MNHNS, SASEGT. The CDR3 length is 14 residues. CDR3 protein: CASSMTGASYEQYF. CDR3 DNA: TGTGCCAGCAGTATGACAGGGGCGTCCTACGAGCAGTACTTC.

This clonotype was recorded at least ten times. The gene calls are TRBV19 and TRBJ2-7, with 12 bases that match TRBD2. The germline V gene has CDR1 LNHDA and CDR2 SQIVND (reference sequence). J gave up 3 bases and V 6 bases, and 12 bases lay outside the gene matches. The CDR3 is made up of 17 amino acids. In nucleotides, the CDR3 is TGTGCCAGTAGAGTCTCCAACCTAGCGGGGGGGAACTACGAGCAGTACTTC. It yields the protein CASRVSNLAGGNYEQYF.

Concerning this clonotype: One base away lies a much larger clone, so this may be a sequencing read error. The chain is built from TRBV2 and TRBJ2-3, with TRBD2 matching over 12 bases. J was trimmed by 2 bases and V by 4 bases; bases with no gene match: 4. The CDR3 totals 16 residues. Germline V lookup: CDR1 SNHLY, CDR2 FYNNEI. The CDR3 DNA follows: TGTGCCAGCAGTGGGACTAGCGGGACTAACACAGATACGCAGTATTTT. Amino acids: CASSGTSGTNTDTQYF.